Listed here are 7 T cell receptor beta chains from one sample, sequenced in a study of cytomegalovirus exposure and HLA in healthy donors (dated 2017 in TCRdb). Library preparation used the immunoSEQ multiplex PCR assay. The multiplex PCR relied on a mix of 60 forward primers for TCR Vbeta segments and 13 reverse primers for TCR Jbeta segments. This is the immuneACCESS table as TCRdb keeps it, with only in-frame sequences that have V and J called. A part of the clones is gone; compared with another copy, unresolved V genes explain less than half, and the rest is unexplained. The sample data list about 150,000 clones, and approximately 80% of these were observed just once. Clones ranked in the top ten supply 5.5% to 8.5% of the sample. Sequencing was done on a sample of PBMCs. Receptors were obtained from a woman between 45 and 65 years old in good health and CMV-seropositive.

This rearrangement joins TRBV6-5 to TRBJ1-6; a weak D match, TRBD1 (5 bases). From germline, CDR1 is MNHEY and CDR2 SVGAGI. The CDR3 has 16 residues. Trimming removed 0 bases at V and 2 bases at J, with 8 bases between. CDR3 DNA sequence: TGTGCCAGCAGTTACTCTCCGGGGGCCTATAATTCACCCCTCCACTTT. Amino acids: CASSYSPGAYNSPLHF.

The rearrangement links TRBV9 to TRBJ1-1; D is uncertain. The CDR3 spans 13 residues. Germline V gene sequence: CDR1 SGDLS, CDR2 YYNGEE. V lost 7 bases to trimming and J lost 4 bases, with 14 bases between them. As DNA, the CDR3 is TGTGCCAGCGGGGAAGGTGGGAGCACTGAAGCTTTCTTT. It yields the protein CASGEGGSTEAFF.

J is TRBJ2-3 and V is TRBV7-6, with D tentatively TRBD1 (5 bases). V was trimmed by 1 base and J by 4 bases, leaving 15 bases between them. Per the germline V gene, CDR1 is SGHVS and CDR2 is FNYEAQ. This CDR3 contains 16 residues. The CDR3 nucleotides read TGTGCCAGCAGCTTAGGGACGCGGCAGGGCGCAGATACGCAGTATTTT. Translating gives CASSLGTRQGADTQYF.

This clone is a singleton in its sample. The chain carries TRBV29-1 and TRBJ2-3, with D possibly being TRBD2 (6 bases). The length of the CDR3 is 13 residues. From germline, CDR1 is SQVTM and CDR2 ANQGSEA. V was pared by 5 bases and J by 2 bases, with 11 bases between. This CDR3 reads CSVRAGNTDTQYF. DNA for the CDR3: TGCAGCGTTCGGGCGGGGAACACAGATACGCAGTATTTT.

The chain employs TRBV2 and TRBJ1-1, with unresolved D. The CDR3 is 12 amino acids. V dropped 7 bases and J dropped 4 bases, with 10 bases sitting between them. Germline values: CDR1 SNHLY, CDR2 FYNNEI. The CDR3 protein is CASKRRSTEAFF. DNA for the CDR3: TGTGCCAGCAAAAGGAGATCCACTGAAGCTTTCTTT.

Only a few counts were recorded for this clone. The chain combines TRBV4-3 with TRBJ1-6; 8 nucleotides agree with TRBD1. The CDR3 is made up of 14 amino acids. V trimming: 1 base; J trimming: 7 bases; junction bases outside the gene matches: 0. Germline CDR1 is LGHNA and CDR2 is YSLEER. This CDR3 is CASSQGTGNSPLHF. CDR3 nucleotide sequence: TGCGCCAGCAGCCAAGGGACAGGGAATTCACCCCTCCACTTT.

This chain uses TRBV27 with TRBJ2-7; 10 nucleotides agree with TRBD2. V was pared by 5 bases and J by 0 bases, with 4 bases of the junction left unmatched. Germline V lookup: CDR1 MNHEY, CDR2 SMNVEV (reference sequence). The length of the CDR3 is 15 residues. CDR3 DNA sequence: TGTGCCAGCAGTATCGCTAGCGGGGGCTCCTACGAGCAGTACTTC. Protein sequence: CASSIASGGSYEQYF.